This is a list of T cell receptor beta chains from one sample in a study of radiotherapy plus CTLA-4 blockade in lung cancer. The repertoire was sequenced with immunoSEQ multiplex PCR; TCRdb's copy has only in-frame clones and lacks some. The data contain 65,000 to 100,000 clones, about four fifths of them singletons. The sample here was peripheral blood, taken from a patient treated with radiotherapy plus ipilimumab. These receptors originate from a human donor with non-small cell lung cancer who had stable disease on radiotherapy plus ipilimumab. Both conserved end residues are part of each CDR3. The D gene is left open where the match is weak. The size of a clone is reported for some rows only, either as once, few or many, or as a class for expanded clones.

>.|.|TRBJ2-2|TRBV6-5
TGTGCCAGCACACCACTTGGCCCCGGGGAGCTGTTTTTT
CASTPLGPGELFF
>.|TRBD1|TRBJ2-1|TRBV7-3
TGTGCCAGCAGCTTGACAGGGATCAATGAGCAGTTCTTC
CASSLTGINEQFF
>.|.|TRBJ1-6|TRBV6-1
TGTGCCAGCACCTCCAGTTGGAGAAATAATTCACCCCTCCACTTT
CASTSSWRNNSPLHF
>.|TRBD2|TRBJ2-1|TRBV5-4
TGTGCCAGCAGCCCGGTTAGGAGCGGGGGGGGCCACAATGAGCAGTTCTTC
CASSPVRSGGGHNEQFF
>few|.|TRBJ2-7|TRBV13
TGTGCCAGCAGCTATAGACAGCCCTCCTACGAGCAGTACTTC
CASSYRQPSYEQYF
>.|.|TRBJ2-2|TRBV5-4
TGTGCCAGCAGCTCACCGGGGATGGGGCGCTTTTCCGGGGAGCTGTTTTTT
CASSSPGMGRFSGELFF
>few|.|TRBJ1-6|TRBV5-1
TGCGCCAGCAGCGAACTGACTCAATCTGGGAATTCACCCCTCCACTTT
CASSELTQSGNSPLHF
>.|TRBD2|TRBJ2-5|TRBV7-9
TGTGCCAGCAGCAATCGACAGGCGGGGGGAGAGACCCAGTACTTC
CASSNRQAGGETQYF
>.|.|TRBJ2-4|TRBV1
TGCACCAGCAGCCACGGGACTCACAAAAACATTCAGTACTTC
CTSSHGTHKNIQYF
>.|TRBD2|TRBJ2-2|TRBV29-1
TGCAGCGTCCGGACTAGCGGGAGGGGGAGTGGCTCCGGGGAGCTGTTTTTT
CSVRTSGRGSGSGELFF
>.|.|TRBJ2-6|TRBV2
TGTGCCAGCAGCCTTACCTTCGGTGGGGCCAACGTCCTGACTTTC
CASSLTFGGANVLTF
>once|.|TRBJ2-3|TRBV4-2
TGTGCCAGCAGCCTGGAACCGCCTAGCACAGATACGCAGTATTTT
CASSLEPPSTDTQYF
>.|TRBD1|TRBJ2-1|TRBV6-1
TGTGCCAGCAGTGAATCACTGGGACAGGGCTCGAATGAGCAGTTCTTC
CASSESLGQGSNEQFF
>.|TRBD2|TRBJ2-7|TRBV6-1
TGTGCCAGCAGTGAAGCCCTAGCGGGGGGCTACGAGCAGTACTTC
CASSEALAGGYEQYF
>.|.|TRBJ2-7|TRBV7-6
TGTGCCAGCAGCCGTGAGGACAACTACGAGCAGTACTTC
CASSREDNYEQYF
>once|TRBD1|TRBJ2-7|TRBV2
TGTGCCAGCAGTCCGGACAGGGGCCACGAGCAGTACTTC
CASSPDRGHEQYF
>.|TRBD2|TRBJ2-5|TRBV7-2
TGTGCCAGCAGCCAGAACGGACTAGCCGGGGACCAGTACTTC
CASSQNGLAGDQYF
>.|.|TRBJ2-7|TRBV5-4
TGTGCCAGCAGCTCTTCCTACGAGCAGTACTTC
CASSSSYEQYF
>.|TRBD1|TRBJ2-3|TRBV29-1
TGCAGCGGGACACAGGGGTTGAAGACAGATACGCAGTATTTT
CSGTQGLKTDTQYF
>.|TRBD2|TRBJ2-1|TRBV7-9
TGTGCCAGCAGCGCCGGGACTAGCGGAAACAATGAGCAGTTCTTC
CASSAGTSGNNEQFF
>.|.|TRBJ2-3|TRBV6-1
TGTGCCAGCAGTGTGGGGGGGGCCCCAGATACGCAGTATTTT
CASSVGGAPDTQYF
>.|.|TRBJ1-2|TRBV2
TGTGCCAGCAGTGGACGTAGGAACAGCTATGGCTACACCTTC
CASSGRRNSYGYTF
>.|.|TRBJ2-2|TRBV5-1
TGCGCCAGCAGCCCAAACCTGGGAGGGGAGCTGTTTTTT
CASSPNLGGELFF
>.|TRBD1|TRBJ2-5|TRBV5-6
TGTGCCAGCAGCTTGGCCAACAGGGGGATGGGAGAGACCCAGTACTTC
CASSLANRGMGETQYF
>.|TRBD1|TRBJ1-2|TRBV5-1
TGCGCCAGCAGCGAGGGGGCTCATGGCTACACCTTC
CASSEGAHGYTF
>.|TRBD2|TRBJ2-1|TRBV7-3
TGTGCCAGCAGCTTCAGCGGGGGGGCCTACAATGAGCAGTTCTTC
CASSFSGGAYNEQFF
>.|.|TRBJ1-2|TRBV2
TGTGCCAGCAGTGACGGCCAGGTCCTTTGGTATGGCTACACCTTC
CASSDGQVLWYGYTF
>.|.|TRBJ2-2|TRBV9
TGTGCCAGCAGCGTAGTGGGAGACACCGGGGAGCTGTTTTTT
CASSVVGDTGELFF
>.|TRBD2|TRBJ2-1|TRBV6-4
TGTGCCAGCAGTGCACGGACTAGCTCAGATGAGCAGTTCTTC
CASSARTSSDEQFF
>.|TRBD1|TRBJ2-5|TRBV28
TGTGCCAGCAGTTTACCGACAGGGGGCCTGGAGACCCAGTACTTC
CASSLPTGGLETQYF
>once|TRBD1|TRBJ1-2|TRBV19
TGTGCCAGTATTGGGACAGTCGTTAGGGGCTACACCTTC
CASIGTVVRGYTF
>.|TRBD2|TRBJ2-1|TRBV6-5
TGTGCCAGCAGTTACTCGGGACTAGCGGGACAAAGGAAGTTCTTC
CASSYSGLAGQRKFF
>.|TRBD1|TRBJ1-2|TRBV19
TGTGCCAGTAGTACAGGACAGGGGTGGCGGTCTGGCTACACCTTC
CASSTGQGWRSGYTF
>.|.|TRBJ2-2|TRBV14
TGTGCCAGCAGCCAAAGGGGGGACTTTCTGAACACCGGGGAGCTGTTTTTT
CASSQRGDFLNTGELFF
>.|TRBD1|TRBJ2-7|TRBV19
TGTGCCACCAGGACCTCAGGGGGCCGATCCTACGAGCAGTACTTC
CATRTSGGRSYEQYF
>.|TRBD2|TRBJ2-6|TRBV19
TGTGCCAGTAGTATAGCCCGACTAGCGGGTGGCTCTGGGGCCAACGTCCTGACTTTC
CASSIARLAGGSGANVLTF
>.|.|TRBJ2-4|TRBV2
TGTGCCAGCAGTGAAGAGGGCCTAGCCAAAAACATTCAGTACTTC
CASSEEGLAKNIQYF
>.|.|TRBJ1-1|TRBV30
TGTGCCTGGACCGACCCGGGCCAGTACACTGAAGCTTTCTTT
CAWTDPGQYTEAFF
>.|.|TRBJ2-7|TRBV28
TGTGCCAGCAGTCTCGGGACGAGCTCCTACGAGCAGTACTTC
CASSLGTSSYEQYF
>.|.|TRBJ2-7|TRBV7-8
TGTGCCAGCAGCTTAAAGGGGGTCGGCTACGAGCAGTACTTC
CASSLKGVGYEQYF
>.|.|TRBJ2-3|TRBV30
TGTGCCTTTGCGGGTGGCACAGATACGCAGTATTTT
CAFAGGTDTQYF
>.|.|TRBJ1-2|TRBV6-5
TGTGCCAGCAGTTACTCGGGGGGGAAGCATCGAGGCTACACCTTC
CASSYSGGKHRGYTF
>once|.|TRBJ2-7|TRBV4-1
TGCGCCAGCAGCCAAGGAGACGGTTCCTACGAGCAGTACTTC
CASSQGDGSYEQYF
>few|.|TRBJ1-4|TRBV28
TGTGCCAGCAGTTTATACCGGTCTGGTAATGAAAAACTGTTTTTT
CASSLYRSGNEKLFF